The clone carrying this T cell receptor (beta chain) appeared once. Specified treatment: some 19 received Ad26.COV2.S at low or high dose, single or two shots; 5 received placebo; per-sample allocation not given. Sampling occurred on day 63 after the first vaccine or placebo injection. CDR1 is LGHDT and CDR2 is YNNKEL in the germline V gene (reference sequence). The CDR3 consists of 16 residues. V was shortened by 4 bases and J by 4 bases, with 16 bases between the two germline ends. This table comes from immunoSEQ multiplex PCR, and its TCRdb copy is limited to in-frame clones, with some not included. Found here are about 410,000 clones, around nine tenths of them singletons; the top ten hold 1.5% to 2%. This specimen belongs to a study of Ad26.COV2.S vaccination and SARS-CoV-2 variants. About the research overall: The study gave Ad26.COV2.S intramuscularly, once or twice 56 days apart.

The source was peripheral blood, collected in a trial of Ad26.COV2.S vaccine versus placebo. The sequence was obtained from a person between 18 and 59 years old who received the Ad26.COV2.S COVID-19 vaccine or a placebo. The rearrangement uses TRBV3-1 (or the pseudogene TRBV3-2) and TRBJ1-4, with TRBD1 as a possible D gene (5 bases). Here the CDR3 DNA reads TGTGCCAGCAGCCCCCTCTTCAGGGCCGTTAATGAAAAACTGTTTTTT. Encoded protein: CASSPLFRAVNEKLFF.